The clone carrying this T cell receptor beta chain was seen a handful of times. Its antigen is not known. Once extracted for a subset, genomic DNA was divided evenly among several immunoSEQ plates. Produced via immunoSEQ multiplex PCR; TCRdb's table is partial and in-frame only. The sample has about 980,000 clones, 76% seen once. The source of the sample is a study of shared clonotypes between healthy human individuals. General study results and limits: Generation probabilities were higher for clonotypes shared across all four sorted-subset donors than for unshared ones.

The V gene lost 3 bases and the J gene lost 4 bases, with 15 bases spanning the gap. Germline V gives CDR1 ENHRY, CDR2 SYGVKD. CDR3 length equals 15 residues. The origin of this receptor is a man younger than 35 in good health. The rearrangement joins TRBV10-3 to TRBJ1-2, with D possibly being TRBD1 (6 bases). Material for sequencing was memory CD4+ T cells sorted from blood. Subset denoted: CD45RA-negative fraction. The chain's CDR3 is CAISDGVGAGYGYTF. The CDR3 nucleotides are TGTGCCATCAGTGACGGAGTGGGGGCGGGCTATGGCTACACCTTC.